This T cell receptor (beta chain) is drawn from a study of Ad26.COV2.S vaccination and SARS-CoV-2 variants. Study in general: A participant enrolled in the COV1001 Ad26.COV2.S trial arm provided the sample. Intramuscular Ad26.COV2.S doses were given once or twice, 56 days apart.

The treatment: around 19 received Ad26.COV2.S at low or high dose, single or two shots; 5 received placebo; per-sample allocation not given. Sampling was done on day 63 after the first vaccine or placebo injection. Boston provided a donor who was an adult aged 18-55 years. Details on this clone: Its antigen is not identified.

The germline V gene encodes CDR1 MNHEY and CDR2 SVGAGI. The J segment lost 7 bases and the V segment lost 5 bases, leaving 7 bases of the junction unmatched. The CDR3 is made up of 14 amino acids. Whole-study results and caveats: Possible underestimation of total T cell responses by the TCR breadth and depth analyses was noted.

TCRdb's table, derived via immunoSEQ multiplex PCR, lists solely in-frame clones and lacks some. The sample holds some 300,000 clones; 86% are singletons and the top ten take 1.9%. The chain joins TRBV6-5 to TRBJ1-1, with 10 positions matching TRBD1. Sequences were derived from peripheral blood, sampled in a trial of Ad26.COV2.S vaccine versus placebo. This receptor was obtained from a person between 18 and 60 years old who received the Ad26.COV2.S COVID-19 vaccine or a placebo. The CDR3 protein is CASSHRDRGNEAFF. Written as DNA, the CDR3 is TGTGCCAGCAGTCACCGGGACAGGGGCAATGAAGCTTTCTTT.